The present TCR beta chain was sequenced within a study of beta chain features in type 1 diabetes. Since all of the isolated RNA was reverse transcribed, expressed TCRB transcripts were what got sequenced. There were some 3.6 million reads on average in the naive, central memory and regulatory T cell samples. Only in-frame clones appear in the TCRdb table, and some are missing; sequencing was by immunoSEQ multiplex PCR. The data contain 300,000 to 350,000 clones, 14% of them singletons. This clone was detected ten times or more. Other DNA sequences in this sample translate to the same CDR3. The germline V gene has CDR1 LNHDA and CDR2 SQIVND (reference sequence). The V and J ends lost 5 bases and 3 bases respectively, with 6 bases between them. The CDR3 consists of 12 residues.

This receptor was identified in a man younger than 40 in good health. The chain combines TRBV19 with TRBJ2-3, with no clear D. Sequences were obtained from central memory CD4+ T cells from blood. CDR3 amino acids: CASSPNTDTQYF. The CDR3 DNA reads TGTGCCAGTAGTCCTAATACAGATACGCAGTATTTT.